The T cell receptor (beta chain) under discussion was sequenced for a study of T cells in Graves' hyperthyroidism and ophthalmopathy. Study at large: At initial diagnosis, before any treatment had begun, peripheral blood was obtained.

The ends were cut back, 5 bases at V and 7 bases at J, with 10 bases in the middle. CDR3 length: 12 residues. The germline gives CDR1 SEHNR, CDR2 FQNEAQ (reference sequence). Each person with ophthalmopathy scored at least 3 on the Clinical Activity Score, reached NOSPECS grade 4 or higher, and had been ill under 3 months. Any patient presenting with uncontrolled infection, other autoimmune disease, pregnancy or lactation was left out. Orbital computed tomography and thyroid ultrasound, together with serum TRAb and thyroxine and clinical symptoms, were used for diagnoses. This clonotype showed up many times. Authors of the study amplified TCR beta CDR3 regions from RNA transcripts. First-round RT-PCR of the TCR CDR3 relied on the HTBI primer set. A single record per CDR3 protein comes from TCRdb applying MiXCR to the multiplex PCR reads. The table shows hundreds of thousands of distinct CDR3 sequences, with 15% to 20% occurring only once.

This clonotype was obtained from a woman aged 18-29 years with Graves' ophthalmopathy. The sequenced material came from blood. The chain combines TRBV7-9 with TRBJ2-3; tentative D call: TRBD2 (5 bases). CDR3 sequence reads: CASSHDGNTQYF. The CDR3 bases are TGTGCCAGCAGCCACGACGGGAATACGCAGTATTTT.